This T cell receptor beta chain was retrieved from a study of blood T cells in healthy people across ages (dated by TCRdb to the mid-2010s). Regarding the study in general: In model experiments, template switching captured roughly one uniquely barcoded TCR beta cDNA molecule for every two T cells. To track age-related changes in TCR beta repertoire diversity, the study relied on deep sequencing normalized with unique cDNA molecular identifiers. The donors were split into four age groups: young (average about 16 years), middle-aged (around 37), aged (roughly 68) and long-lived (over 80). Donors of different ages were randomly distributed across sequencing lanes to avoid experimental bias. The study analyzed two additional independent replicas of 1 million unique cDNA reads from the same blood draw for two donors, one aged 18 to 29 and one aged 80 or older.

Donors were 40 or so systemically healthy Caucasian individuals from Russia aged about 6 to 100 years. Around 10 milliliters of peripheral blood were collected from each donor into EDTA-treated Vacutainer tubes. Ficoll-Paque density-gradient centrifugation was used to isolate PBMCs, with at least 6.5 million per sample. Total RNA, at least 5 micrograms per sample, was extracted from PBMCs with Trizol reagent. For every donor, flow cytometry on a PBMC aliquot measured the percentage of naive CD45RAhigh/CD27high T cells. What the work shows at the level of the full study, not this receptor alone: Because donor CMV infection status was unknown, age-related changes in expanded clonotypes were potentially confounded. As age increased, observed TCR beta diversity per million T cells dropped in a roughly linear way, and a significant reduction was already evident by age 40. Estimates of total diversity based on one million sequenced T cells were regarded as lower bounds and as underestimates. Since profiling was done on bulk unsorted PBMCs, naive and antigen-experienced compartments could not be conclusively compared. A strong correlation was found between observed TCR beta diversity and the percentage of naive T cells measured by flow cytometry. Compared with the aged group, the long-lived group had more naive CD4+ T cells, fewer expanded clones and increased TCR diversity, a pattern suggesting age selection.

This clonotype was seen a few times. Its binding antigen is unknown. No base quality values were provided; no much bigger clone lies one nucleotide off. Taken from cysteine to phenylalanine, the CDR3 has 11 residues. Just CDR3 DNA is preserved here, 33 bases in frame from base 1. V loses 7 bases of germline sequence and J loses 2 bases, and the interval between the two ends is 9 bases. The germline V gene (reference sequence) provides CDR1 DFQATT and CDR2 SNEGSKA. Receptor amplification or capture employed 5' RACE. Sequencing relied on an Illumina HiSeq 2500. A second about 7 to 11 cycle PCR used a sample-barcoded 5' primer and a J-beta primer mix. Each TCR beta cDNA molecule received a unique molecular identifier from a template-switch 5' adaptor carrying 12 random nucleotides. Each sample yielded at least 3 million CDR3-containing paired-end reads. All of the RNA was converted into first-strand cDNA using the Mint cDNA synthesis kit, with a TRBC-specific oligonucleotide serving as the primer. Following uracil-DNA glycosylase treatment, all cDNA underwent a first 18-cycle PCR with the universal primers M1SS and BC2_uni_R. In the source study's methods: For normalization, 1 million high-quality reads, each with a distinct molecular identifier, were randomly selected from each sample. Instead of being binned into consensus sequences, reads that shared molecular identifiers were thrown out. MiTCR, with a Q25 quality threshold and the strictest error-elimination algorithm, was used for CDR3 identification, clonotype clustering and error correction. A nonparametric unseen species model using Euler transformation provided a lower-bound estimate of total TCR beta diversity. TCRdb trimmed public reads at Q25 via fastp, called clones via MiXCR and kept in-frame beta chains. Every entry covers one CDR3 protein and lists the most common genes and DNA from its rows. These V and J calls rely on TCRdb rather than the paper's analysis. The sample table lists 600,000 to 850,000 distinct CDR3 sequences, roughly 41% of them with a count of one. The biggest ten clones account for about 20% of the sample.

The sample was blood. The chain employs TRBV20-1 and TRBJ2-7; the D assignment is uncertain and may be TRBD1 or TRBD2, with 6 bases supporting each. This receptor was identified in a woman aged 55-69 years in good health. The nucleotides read TGCAGTGTCGGGGGCCCCTACGAGCAGTACTTC. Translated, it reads CSVGGPYEQYF.